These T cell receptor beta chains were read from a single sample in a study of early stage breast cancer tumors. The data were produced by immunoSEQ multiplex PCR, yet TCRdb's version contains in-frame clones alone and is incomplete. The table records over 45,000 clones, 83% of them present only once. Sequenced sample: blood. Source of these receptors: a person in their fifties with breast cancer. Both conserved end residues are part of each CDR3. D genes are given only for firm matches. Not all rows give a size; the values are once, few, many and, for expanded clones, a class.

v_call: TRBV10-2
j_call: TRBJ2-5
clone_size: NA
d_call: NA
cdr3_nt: TGCGCCAGCAGGACAGGAGGAGGAGAGACCCAGTACTTC
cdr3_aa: CASRTGGGETQYF

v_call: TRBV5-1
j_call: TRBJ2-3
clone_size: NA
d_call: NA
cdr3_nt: TGCGCCAGCAGCTTTTGGTTCGGCGCCCCGTCTAGCACAGATACGCAGTATTTT
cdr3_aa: CASSFWFGAPSSTDTQYF

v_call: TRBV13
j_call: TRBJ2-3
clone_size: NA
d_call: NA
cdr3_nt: TGTGCCAGCAGCCGAGGGCAGGGGGGGGGAGATACGCAGTATTTT
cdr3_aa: CASSRGQGGGDTQYF

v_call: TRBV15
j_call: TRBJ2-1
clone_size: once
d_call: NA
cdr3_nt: TGTGCCACCAGCAGATACCGGGACAACAACAATGAGCAGTTCTTC
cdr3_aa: CATSRYRDNNNEQFF

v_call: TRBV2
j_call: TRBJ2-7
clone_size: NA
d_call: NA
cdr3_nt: TGTGCCAGCGGACTGCGACTGACAGGAGACGAGCAGTACTTC
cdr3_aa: CASGLRLTGDEQYF

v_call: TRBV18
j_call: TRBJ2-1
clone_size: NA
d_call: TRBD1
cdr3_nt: TGTGCCAGCTCACCCCGGGACAGGCAGGGGAATGAGCAGTTCTTC
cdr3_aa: CASSPRDRQGNEQFF

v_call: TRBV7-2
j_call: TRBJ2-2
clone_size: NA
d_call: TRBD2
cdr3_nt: TGTGCCAGCAGCCCAAGACTAGCGGGAGTAGGCGTTGCCGGGGAGCTGTTTTTT
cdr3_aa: CASSPRLAGVGVAGELFF

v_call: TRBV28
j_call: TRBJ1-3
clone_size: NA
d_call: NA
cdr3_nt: TGTGCCAGCAGTACCCCAGGGTTTTCTGGAAACACCATATATTTT
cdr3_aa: CASSTPGFSGNTIYF

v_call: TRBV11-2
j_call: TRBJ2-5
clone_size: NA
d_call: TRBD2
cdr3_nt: TGTGCCAGCCGGAAAAGCGGGAGTGAGACCCAGTACTTC
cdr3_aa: CASRKSGSETQYF

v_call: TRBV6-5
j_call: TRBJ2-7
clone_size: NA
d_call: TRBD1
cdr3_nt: TGTGCCAGCAGTTACTCCGGGGGACAGGGTAGTCACGAGCAGTACTTC
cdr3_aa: CASSYSGGQGSHEQYF

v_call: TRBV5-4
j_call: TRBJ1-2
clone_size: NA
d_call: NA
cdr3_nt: TGTGCCAGCAGCCCTGGGGACGGCTATGGCTACACCTTC
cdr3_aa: CASSPGDGYGYTF

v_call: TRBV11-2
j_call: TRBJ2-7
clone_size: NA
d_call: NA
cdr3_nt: TGTGCCAGCAGCGCGGGACCAACGATGCAGTACTTC
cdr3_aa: CASSAGPTMQYF

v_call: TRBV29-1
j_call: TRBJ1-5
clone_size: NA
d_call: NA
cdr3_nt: TGCAGCGTTAGTGCGGGGGGTGGCGATCAGCCCCAGCATTTT
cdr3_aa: CSVSAGGGDQPQHF

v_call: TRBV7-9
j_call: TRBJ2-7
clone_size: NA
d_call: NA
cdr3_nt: TGTGCCAGCAGCCCCGGCGGGGAGAGAGCATACGAGCAGTACTTC
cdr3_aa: CASSPGGERAYEQYF

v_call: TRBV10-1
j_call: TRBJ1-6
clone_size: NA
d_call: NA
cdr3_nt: TGCGCCAGTACCCGGGACCAAAATTCACCCCTCCACTTT
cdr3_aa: CASTRDQNSPLHF

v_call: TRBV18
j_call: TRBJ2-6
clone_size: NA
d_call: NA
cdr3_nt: TGTGCCAGCTCACCCGGGGGTCACGGTGTCTCTGGGGCCAACGTCCTGACTTTC
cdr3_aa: CASSPGGHGVSGANVLTF

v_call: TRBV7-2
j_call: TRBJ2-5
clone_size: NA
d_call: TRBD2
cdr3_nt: TGTGCCAGCAGCCTCGGACTAGCCGGGGAGACCCAGTACTTC
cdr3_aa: CASSLGLAGETQYF

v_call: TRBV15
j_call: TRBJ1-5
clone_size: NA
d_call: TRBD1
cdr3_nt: TGTGCCACCACGACAGGGGGAAGCAATCAGCCCCAGCATTTT
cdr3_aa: CATTTGGSNQPQHF

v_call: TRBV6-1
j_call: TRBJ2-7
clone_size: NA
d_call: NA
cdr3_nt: TGTGCCAGCAGTGAAGCCTACGAGCAGTACTTC
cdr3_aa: CASSEAYEQYF

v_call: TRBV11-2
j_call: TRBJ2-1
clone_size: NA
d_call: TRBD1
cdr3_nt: TGTGCCAGCAGCTTAGAGACAGGGAAGCATCGTGAGCAGTTCTTC
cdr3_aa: CASSLETGKHREQFF

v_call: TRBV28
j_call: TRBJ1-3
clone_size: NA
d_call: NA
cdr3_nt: TGTGCCAGCAGTTTTGCAGGGGTAGGCGGAAACACCATATATTTT
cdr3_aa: CASSFAGVGGNTIYF

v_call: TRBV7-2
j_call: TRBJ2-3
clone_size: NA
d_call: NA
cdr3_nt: TGTGCCAGCAGCTACTTCCTAAGCACAGATACGCAGTATTTT
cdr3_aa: CASSYFLSTDTQYF

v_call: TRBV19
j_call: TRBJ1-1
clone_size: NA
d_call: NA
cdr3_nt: TGTGCCAGTAGTATGATGGGGGGGCAAGGACTCACTGAAGCTTTCTTT
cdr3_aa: CASSMMGGQGLTEAFF

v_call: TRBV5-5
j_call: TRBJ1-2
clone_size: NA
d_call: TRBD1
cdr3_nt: TGTGCCAGCAGCGACGGGACAGGGCTTTATGGCTACACCTTC
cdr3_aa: CASSDGTGLYGYTF

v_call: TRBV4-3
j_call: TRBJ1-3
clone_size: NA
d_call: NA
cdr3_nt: TGCGCCAGCAGCCAAGAAGCCGGGACGCACAGCTCTGGAAACACCATATATTTT
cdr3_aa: CASSQEAGTHSSGNTIYF

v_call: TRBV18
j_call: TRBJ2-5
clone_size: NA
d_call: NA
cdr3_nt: TGTGCCAGCTTGGGACCTGAGGGGACCCAGTACTTC
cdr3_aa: CASLGPEGTQYF

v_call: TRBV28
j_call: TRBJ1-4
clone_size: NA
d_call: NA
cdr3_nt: TGTGCCAGCCTCGCGTCGTTGCCAGCAACTAATGAAAAACTGTTTTTT
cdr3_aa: CASLASLPATNEKLFF

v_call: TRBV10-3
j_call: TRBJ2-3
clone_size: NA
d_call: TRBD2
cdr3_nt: TGTGCCATCAGGCCAGGGCTTTATACGGGAGGGCCCCCAGATACGCAGTATTTT
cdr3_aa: CAIRPGLYTGGPPDTQYF

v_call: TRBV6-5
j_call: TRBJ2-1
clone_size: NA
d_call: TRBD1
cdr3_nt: TGTGCCAGCAGTGCGACAGGGTTCAATGAGCAGTTCTTC
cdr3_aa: CASSATGFNEQFF

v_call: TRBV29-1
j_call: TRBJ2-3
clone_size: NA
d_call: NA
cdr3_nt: TGCAGCGTTTCCGTCACAGATACGCAGTATTTT
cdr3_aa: CSVSVTDTQYF

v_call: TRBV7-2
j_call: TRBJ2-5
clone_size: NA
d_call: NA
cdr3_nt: TGTGCCAGCAGCTTAGCGCCGAGGGGGAGGGAGACCCAGTACTTC
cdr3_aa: CASSLAPRGRETQYF

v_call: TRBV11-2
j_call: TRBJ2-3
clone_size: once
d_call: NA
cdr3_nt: TGTGCCAGCAGACGACAGGGAGGGATCGTTCGGACAGATACGCAGTATTTT
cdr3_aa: CASRRQGGIVRTDTQYF

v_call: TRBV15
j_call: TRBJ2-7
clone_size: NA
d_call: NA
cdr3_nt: TGTGCCACCAGCAGAGGTTACGCCGCTGGGTACTTC
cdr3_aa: CATSRGYAAGYF

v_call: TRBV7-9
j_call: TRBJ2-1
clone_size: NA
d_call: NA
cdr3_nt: TGTGCCAGCACCGTTAACGGGGGTACCTACAATGAGCAGTTCTTC
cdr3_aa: CASTVNGGTYNEQFF

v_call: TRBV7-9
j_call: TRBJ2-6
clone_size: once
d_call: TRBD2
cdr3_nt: TGTGCCACGGGGGGGAGTGGGGCCAACGTCCTGACTTTC
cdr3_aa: CATGGSGANVLTF

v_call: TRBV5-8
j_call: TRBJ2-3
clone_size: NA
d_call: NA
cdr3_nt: TGTGCCAGCAGCTTACTCGTCTCATACAGCACAGATACGCAGTATTTT
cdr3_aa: CASSLLVSYSTDTQYF

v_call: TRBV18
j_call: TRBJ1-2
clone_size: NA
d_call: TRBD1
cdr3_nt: TGTGCCAGCTCACCGGGCGAAAGCTATCAATCGGGACAGGGGACCTATGGCTACACCTTC
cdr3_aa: CASSPGESYQSGQGTYGYTF

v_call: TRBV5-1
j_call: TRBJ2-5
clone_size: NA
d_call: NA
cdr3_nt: TGCGCCAGCTACCGGGACACCAACCAAGAGACCCAGTACTTC
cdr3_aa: CASYRDTNQETQYF

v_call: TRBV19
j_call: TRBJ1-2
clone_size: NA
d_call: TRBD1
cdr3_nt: TGTGCCAGTAGTCTGTCCGGGACAGGGGGCGTTATCTATGGCTACACCTTC
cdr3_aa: CASSLSGTGGVIYGYTF

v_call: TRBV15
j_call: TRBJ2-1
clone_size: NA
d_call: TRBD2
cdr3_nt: TGTGCCACCAGCAGAGGCTCATGGACTAGTCTGGATGAGCAGTTCTTC
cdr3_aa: CATSRGSWTSLDEQFF

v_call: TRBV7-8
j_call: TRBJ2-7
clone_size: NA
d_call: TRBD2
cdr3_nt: TGTGCCAGCAGTTTCGCCACTAGCGGGGACTCCTACGAGCAGTACTTC
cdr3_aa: CASSFATSGDSYEQYF

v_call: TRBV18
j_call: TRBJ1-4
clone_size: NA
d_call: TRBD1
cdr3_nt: TGTGCCAGCTCAACCGGACAGGCGGGTGAAAAACTGTTTTTT
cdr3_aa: CASSTGQAGEKLFF

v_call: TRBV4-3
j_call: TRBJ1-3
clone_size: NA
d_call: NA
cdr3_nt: TGCGCCAGCAGCCAGGCCCCACAGGGTTCTGGAAACACCATATATTTT
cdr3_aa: CASSQAPQGSGNTIYF

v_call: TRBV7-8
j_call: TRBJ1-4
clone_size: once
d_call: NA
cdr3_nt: TGTGCCAGCAGCTTAGCCGGAGGGTTTAATGAAAAACTGTTTTTT
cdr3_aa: CASSLAGGFNEKLFF

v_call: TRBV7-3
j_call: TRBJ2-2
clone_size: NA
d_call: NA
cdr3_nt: TGTGCCAGCAGCCACCGACGGGCCAGCCACACCGGGGAGCTGTTTTTT
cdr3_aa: CASSHRRASHTGELFF

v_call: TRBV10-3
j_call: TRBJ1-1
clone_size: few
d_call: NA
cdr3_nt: TGTGCCATCAGTGAGTCGAGCATGAACACTGAAGCTTTCTTT
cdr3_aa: CAISESSMNTEAFF

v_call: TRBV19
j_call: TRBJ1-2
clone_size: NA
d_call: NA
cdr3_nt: TGTGCCAGTACAACCTATCCGGCAGGGGACGGCTACACCTTC
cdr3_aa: CASTTYPAGDGYTF

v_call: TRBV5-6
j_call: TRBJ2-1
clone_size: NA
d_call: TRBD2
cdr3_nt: TGTGCCAGCAGCTTGTATGGTCAGACGTCGGGGGGGCCTGGTAATGAGCAGTTCTTC
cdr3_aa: CASSLYGQTSGGPGNEQFF

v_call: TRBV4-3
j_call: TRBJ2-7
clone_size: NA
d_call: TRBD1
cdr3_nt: TGCGCCAGCAGCCGAAACGGACAGGGAGACGAGCAGTACTTC
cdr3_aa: CASSRNGQGDEQYF

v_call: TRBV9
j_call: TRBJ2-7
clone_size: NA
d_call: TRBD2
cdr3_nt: TGTGCCAGCAGCGTCGGGACTAGCGGGTACCACGAGCAGTACTTC
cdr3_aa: CASSVGTSGYHEQYF

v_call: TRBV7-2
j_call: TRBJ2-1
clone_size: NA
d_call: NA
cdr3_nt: TGTGCCAGCAGCTTCGGCAGTAACAATGAGCAGTTCTTC
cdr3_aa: CASSFGSNNEQFF

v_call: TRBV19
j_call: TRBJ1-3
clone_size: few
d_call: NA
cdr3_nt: TGTGCCACTCCTCCGCCGCCTCCCGACAGGGGAAACACCATATATTTT
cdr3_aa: CATPPPPPDRGNTIYF

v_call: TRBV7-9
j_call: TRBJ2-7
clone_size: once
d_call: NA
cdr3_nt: TGTGCCAGCAGCCCCGGGGCCCATCGATACGAGCAGTACTTC
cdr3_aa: CASSPGAHRYEQYF

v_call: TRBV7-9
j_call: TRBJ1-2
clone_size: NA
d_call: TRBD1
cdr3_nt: TGTGCCAGCAGCTTAGCGGACTTAAGACAGGGAAGGACCTTC
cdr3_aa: CASSLADLRQGRTF

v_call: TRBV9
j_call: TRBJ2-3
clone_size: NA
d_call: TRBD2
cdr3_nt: TGTGCCAGCAGCGCGGGACTAGCAGGTGCAGATACGCAGTATTTT
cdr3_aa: CASSAGLAGADTQYF

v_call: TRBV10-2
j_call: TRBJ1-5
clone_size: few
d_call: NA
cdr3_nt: TGCGCCAGCAGTGAAATAGCGGTCGGATACAATCAGCCCCAGCATTTT
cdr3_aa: CASSEIAVGYNQPQHF